The source of this T cell receptor beta chain is a study of blood T cell repertoires in COVID-19. On the study more broadly: Specimens from acute and convalescent COVID-19 originated in the United States, Italy and Spain.

Some clones are missing from TCRdb's copy, which holds only in-frame ones; the method was immunoSEQ multiplex PCR. The profile covers roughly 100,000 clones, with about 85% appearing a single time and 4.1% taken by the ten largest. The sample taken for sequencing was peripheral blood. This receptor was obtained from a man aged 50 to 60 with acute or convalescent COVID-19.

CDR3 sequence reads: CSVEPGPGVGYTF. For the CDR3, the DNA is TGCAGCGTTGAACCCGGGCCAGGGGTGGGCTACACCTTC. The chain is built from TRBV29-1 and TRBJ1-2; possible D gene TRBD1, 6 bases. This CDR3 is 13 amino acids long. Germline V gene lookup returns CDR1 SQVTM and CDR2 ANQGSEA. The V and J ends lost 2 bases and 8 bases respectively, with 15 bases between them. Using reference TRBV29-1 and TRBJ1-2 for the parts outside the CDR3, the full variable domain is SAVISQKPSRDICQRGTSLTIQCQVDSQVTMMFWYRQQPGQSLTLIATANQGSEATYESGFVIDKFPISRPNLTFSTLTVSNMSPEDSSIYLCSVEPGPGVGYTFGSGTRLTVV.